This T cell receptor (beta chain) originates from a study of T cell repertoires in cytomegalovirus infection. Study-level information: Public TCR beta signature analysis indicated the presence of both CMV infection and matching HLA type. Notes on the study in general: Summed frequency of shared TCR beta families picked out CMV carriers who also had the relevant HLA. Ex vivo, HLA-C-restricted CMV-specific TCR beta clonotypes prevailed over the rest of the response.

On this clonotype: Its matching antigen is unknown.

TCRdb independently ran MiXCR on the reads; one entry per CDR3 protein. The sample carries 600,000 to 800,000 distinct CDR3 sequences, about 24% recorded once. V was clipped by 0 bases and J by 5 bases, with 16 bases between them. The CDR3 sequence is 16 residues long. Germline V CDR1 and CDR2: DFQATT, SNEGSKA (reference sequence). The sequenced sample was CD8+ T cells from PBMCs. The chain joins TRBV20-1 to TRBJ1-4, with no clear D. The sequence came from a human donor in good health (CMV status not recorded). Some clones in this sample may be carry-over from other donors' samples. The CDR3 bases are TGCAGTGCTAGAGATCCCGGCGCGCAGGAAAATGAAAAACTGTTTTTT. As protein: CSARDPGAQENEKLFF.